A selection of T cell receptor beta chains follows, all from one sample in a study of CD8+ T cells in alopecia areata. TCRdb's copy holds only in-frame clones and misses some; the assay was immunoSEQ multiplex PCR. The sample lists 200,000 to 250,000 clones, 35% to 40% seen once, with around 0.48% in the top ten. Sequencing was performed on CD4+ T cells sorted from blood, taken between weeks 30 and 35, from a patient treated with tofacitinib. Receptors originate from a human donor with alopecia areata. CDR3s include the opening cysteine and the closing phenylalanine or tryptophan.

v_gene: TRBV7-3
j_gene: TRBJ2-2
CDR3aa: CASRRASNTGELFF

v_gene: TRBV28
j_gene: TRBJ2-7
CDR3aa: CASKQGSYEQYF

v_gene: TRBV7-9
j_gene: TRBJ1-1
CDR3aa: CASSLSLAGGMNTEAFF

v_gene: TRBV5-1
j_gene: TRBJ1-1
CDR3aa: CASSLPTGTTEAFF

v_gene: TRBV30
j_gene: TRBJ1-2
CDR3aa: CAWRRAGQHGYTF

v_gene: TRBV18
j_gene: TRBJ2-3
CDR3aa: CASSPRGTDTQYF

v_gene: TRBV5-1
j_gene: TRBJ2-2
CDR3aa: CASSPLGGGELFF

v_gene: TRBV6-1
j_gene: TRBJ1-1
CDR3aa: CASSVGPLNTEAFF

v_gene: TRBV18
j_gene: TRBJ1-2
CDR3aa: CASSPPRGTNYGYTF

v_gene: TRBV7-9
j_gene: TRBJ1-1
CDR3aa: CASSLALFLEAFF

v_gene: TRBV25-1
j_gene: TRBJ1-2
CDR3aa: CASSEYPNLYGYTF

v_gene: TRBV7-6
j_gene: TRBJ2-3
CDR3aa: CASSLSGGSSTDTQYF

v_gene: TRBV30
j_gene: TRBJ1-2
CDR3aa: CAWVPGAVYGYTF

v_gene: TRBV29-1
j_gene: TRBJ1-4
CDR3aa: CSVGDSNEKLFF

v_gene: TRBV27
j_gene: TRBJ2-3
CDR3aa: CASSLTGGPGDTQYF

v_gene: TRBV5-1
j_gene: TRBJ1-6
CDR3aa: CASSGQRDNSPLHF

v_gene: TRBV10-3
j_gene: TRBJ2-7
CDR3aa: CAISESLVGEFAYEQYF

v_gene: TRBV19
j_gene: TRBJ2-4
CDR3aa: CASSTTIGARAKNIQYF

v_gene: TRBV5-1
j_gene: TRBJ2-1
CDR3aa: CASSLTSTDLQFF

v_gene: TRBV29-1
j_gene: TRBJ1-2
CDR3aa: CSVEFRAHDYGYTF

v_gene: TRBV9
j_gene: TRBJ2-3
CDR3aa: CASSRRQGNADTQYF

v_gene: TRBV30
j_gene: TRBJ1-6
CDR3aa: CAWTAGGAGNSPLHF

v_gene: TRBV9
j_gene: TRBJ1-2
CDR3aa: CASSLGQDYGYTF

v_gene: TRBV2
j_gene: TRBJ1-6
CDR3aa: CASRMAGSGSPLHF

v_gene: TRBV30
j_gene: TRBJ1-1
CDR3aa: CAWSQNTGAFF

v_gene: TRBV19
j_gene: TRBJ1-5
CDR3aa: CASNIHGNNQPQHF

v_gene: TRBV5-1
j_gene: TRBJ2-7
CDR3aa: CASTADRVGEQYF

v_gene: TRBV18
j_gene: TRBJ2-3
CDR3aa: CASSPGQRSTDTQYF

v_gene: TRBV6-6
j_gene: TRBJ1-5
CDR3aa: CASRDSGNPPQHF

v_gene: TRBV27
j_gene: TRBJ1-3
CDR3aa: CASSSMAGTLSGNTIYF

v_gene: TRBV7-6
j_gene: TRBJ1-2
CDR3aa: CASSLGPPQDGYTF

v_gene: TRBV29-1
j_gene: TRBJ2-7
CDR3aa: CSVEIPTGDEQYF

v_gene: TRBV11-2
j_gene: TRBJ2-3
CDR3aa: CASSRGGSNLYTQYF

v_gene: TRBV25-1
j_gene: TRBJ1-1
CDR3aa: CASKKGQNTEAFF

v_gene: TRBV5-1
j_gene: TRBJ2-5
CDR3aa: CASTDRNQETQYF

v_gene: TRBV20-1
j_gene: TRBJ2-3
CDR3aa: CSAGRGDTQYF

v_gene: TRBV5-5
j_gene: TRBJ1-1
CDR3aa: CASGTFDTEAFF

v_gene: TRBV29-1
j_gene: TRBJ1-1
CDR3aa: CSVSPSRTEAFF

v_gene: TRBV28
j_gene: TRBJ2-4
CDR3aa: CASSSVGGGGKNIQYF

v_gene: TRBV30
j_gene: TRBJ2-3
CDR3aa: CAWSPGLASTDTQYF

v_gene: TRBV4-1
j_gene: TRBJ2-7
CDR3aa: CASSQGLASSYEQYF

v_gene: TRBV7-8
j_gene: TRBJ2-4
CDR3aa: CASSRTLAKNIQYF

v_gene: TRBV6-5
j_gene: TRBJ2-7
CDR3aa: CASSRETGGEQYF

v_gene: TRBV11-2
j_gene: TRBJ1-1
CDR3aa: CASSFINALEYRAFF

v_gene: TRBV30
j_gene: TRBJ1-4
CDR3aa: CAWSLLGGGKLFF

v_gene: TRBV2
j_gene: TRBJ1-5
CDR3aa: CASRGTDYSNQPQHF

v_gene: TRBV30
j_gene: TRBJ2-6
CDR3aa: CACDSGTFSGANVLTF

v_gene: TRBV20-1
j_gene: TRBJ2-3
CDR3aa: CSAPSTDTQYF

v_gene: TRBV29-1
j_gene: TRBJ1-1
CDR3aa: CSVEDPFQNTEAFF

v_gene: TRBV4-1
j_gene: TRBJ2-5
CDR3aa: CASSQDPDSRGGAETQYF

v_gene: TRBV29-1
j_gene: TRBJ2-5
CDR3aa: CSVDNGARWYF

v_gene: TRBV14
j_gene: TRBJ2-1
CDR3aa: CASSQDGRYEQFF

v_gene: TRBV18
j_gene: TRBJ1-1
CDR3aa: CASSPQGMNTEAFF

v_gene: TRBV9
j_gene: TRBJ2-1
CDR3aa: CASSFSTGRGNEQFF

v_gene: TRBV23-1
j_gene: TRBJ1-1
CDR3aa: CASSQSDGRLNTEAFF

v_gene: TRBV15
j_gene: TRBJ2-3
CDR3aa: CATSRGSGGADTQYF

v_gene: TRBV30
j_gene: TRBJ2-2
CDR3aa: CAWSSGSNTGELFF

v_gene: TRBV27
j_gene: TRBJ2-2
CDR3aa: CASSLSPIGTGELFF

v_gene: TRBV4-1
j_gene: TRBJ2-3
CDR3aa: CASSPSAGGNTDTQYF